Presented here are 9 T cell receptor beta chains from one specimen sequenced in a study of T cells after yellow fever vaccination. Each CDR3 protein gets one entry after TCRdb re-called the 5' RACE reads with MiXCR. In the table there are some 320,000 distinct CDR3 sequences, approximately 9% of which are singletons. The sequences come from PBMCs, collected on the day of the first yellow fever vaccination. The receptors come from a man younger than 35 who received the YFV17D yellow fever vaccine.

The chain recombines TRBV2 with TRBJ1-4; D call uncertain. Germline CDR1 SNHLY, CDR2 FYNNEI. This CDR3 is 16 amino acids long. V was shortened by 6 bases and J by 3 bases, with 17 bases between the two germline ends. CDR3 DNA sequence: TGTGCCAGCAGCCGGGCCCCGACGAGGGCTAATGAAAAACTGTTTTTT. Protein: CASSRAPTRANEKLFF.

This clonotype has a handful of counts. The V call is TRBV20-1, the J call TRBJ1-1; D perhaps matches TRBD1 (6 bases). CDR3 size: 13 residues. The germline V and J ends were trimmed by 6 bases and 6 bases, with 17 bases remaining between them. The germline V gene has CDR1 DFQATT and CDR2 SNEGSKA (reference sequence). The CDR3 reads CSATTGGLPEAFF. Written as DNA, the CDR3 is TGCAGTGCCACTACGGGGGGCTTGCCTGAAGCTTTCTTT.

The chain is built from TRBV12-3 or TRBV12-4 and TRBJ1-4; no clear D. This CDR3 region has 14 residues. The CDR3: CTCSFINQGEKLFF. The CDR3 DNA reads TGTACCTGCAGTTTTATAAATCAAGGAGAAAAACTGTTTTTT.

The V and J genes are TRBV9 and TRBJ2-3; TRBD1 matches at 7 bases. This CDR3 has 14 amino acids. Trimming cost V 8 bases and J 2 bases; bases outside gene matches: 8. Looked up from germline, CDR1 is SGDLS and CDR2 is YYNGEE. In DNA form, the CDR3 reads TGTGCCAGTTCGTTGCAGGGGGACACAGATACGCAGTATTTT. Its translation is CASSLQGDTDTQYF.

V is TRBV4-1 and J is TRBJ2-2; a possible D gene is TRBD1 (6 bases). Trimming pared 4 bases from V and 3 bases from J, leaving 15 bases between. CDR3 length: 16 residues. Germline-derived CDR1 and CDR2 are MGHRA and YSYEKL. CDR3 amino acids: CASSLANQGHTGELFF. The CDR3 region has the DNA TGCGCCAGCAGCCTAGCGAATCAGGGGCACACCGGGGAGCTGTTTTTT.

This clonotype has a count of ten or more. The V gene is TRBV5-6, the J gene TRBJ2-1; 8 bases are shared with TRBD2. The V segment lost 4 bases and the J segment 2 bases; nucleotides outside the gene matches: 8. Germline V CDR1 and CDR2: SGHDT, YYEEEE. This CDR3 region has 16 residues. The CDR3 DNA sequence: TGTGCCAGCAGCGACCAGAGCGGGGGTACCTACAATGAGCAGTTCTTC. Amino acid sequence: CASSDQSGGTYNEQFF.

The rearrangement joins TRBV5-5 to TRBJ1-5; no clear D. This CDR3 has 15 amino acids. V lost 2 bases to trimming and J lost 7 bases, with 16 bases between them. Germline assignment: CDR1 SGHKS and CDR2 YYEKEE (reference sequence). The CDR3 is CASSLTAEGRQPQHF. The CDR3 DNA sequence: TGTGCCAGCAGCTTAACCGCCGAGGGCAGGCAGCCCCAGCATTTT.

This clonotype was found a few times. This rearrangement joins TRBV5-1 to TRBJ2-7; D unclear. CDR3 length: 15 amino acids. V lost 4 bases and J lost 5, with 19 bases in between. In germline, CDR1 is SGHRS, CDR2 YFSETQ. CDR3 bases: TGCGCCAGCAGCCTGAAAGATAATTTTGGCCACGAGCAGTACTTC. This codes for CASSLKDNFGHEQYF.

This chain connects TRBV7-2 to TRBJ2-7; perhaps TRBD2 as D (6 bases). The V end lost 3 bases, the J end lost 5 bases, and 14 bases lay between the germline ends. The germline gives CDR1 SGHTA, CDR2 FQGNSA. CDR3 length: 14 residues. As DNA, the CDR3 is TGTGCCAGCAGCTTTGCACTAGCTGACCACGAGCAGTACTTC. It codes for CASSFALADHEQYF.